These 32 T cell receptor beta chains were sequenced from one sample in a study of blood T cell repertoires in COVID-19. The data were produced by immunoSEQ multiplex PCR, yet TCRdb's version contains in-frame clones alone and is incomplete. The sample lists 130,000 to 150,000 clones; 79% were seen once. The sample comprised peripheral blood. The receptors here all came from a woman in her 70s with COVID-19, enrolled during active disease.

This rearrangement joins TRBV15 to TRBJ1-4, with 10 nucleotides matching TRBD1. Trimming removed 4 bases from V and 8 bases from J; junction bases left unmatched: 7. CDR1 and CDR2 from the germline V gene are LNHNV and YYDKDF (reference sequence). CDR3 length: 15 amino acids. This CDR3 is CATSTSTGGNEKLFF. The CDR3 region has the DNA TGTGCCACCAGCACTTCGACAGGGGGCAACGAAAAACTGTTTTTT.

The genes are TRBV30 and TRBJ2-1; 9 positions agree with TRBD2. V shed 3 bases, J shed 3 bases, and the junction held 3 bases outside the gene matches. Germline V gives CDR1 GTSNPN, CDR2 SVGIG (reference sequence). The CDR3 extends over 14 amino acids. The CDR3 DNA reads as TGTGCCTGGAGAGCGGGGGGTAACTACAATGAGCAGTTCTTC. Amino acid sequence: CAWRAGGNYNEQFF.

The chain is built from TRBV7-8 and TRBJ2-7; TRBD1 might be the D (5 bases). This CDR3 spans 15 amino acids. The germline CDR1 and CDR2 sequences are SGHVS and FQNEAQ. Trimming pared 7 bases from V and 0 bases from J, leaving 16 bases between. The CDR3 nucleotides are TGTGCCAGCACCCCCGGCAGGGTAGGCTCCTACGAGCAGTACTTC. This sequence encodes CASTPGRVGSYEQYF.

V gene TRBV2 combines with J gene TRBJ1-5, with TRBD1 matching over 7 bases. CDR1 and CDR2 from the germline V gene are SNHLY and FYNNEI. Unmatched junction bases numbered 5, after V lost 6 bases and J lost 6 bases. This CDR3 contains 13 residues. For the CDR3, the DNA is TGTGCCAGCAGGGGACAGTCGGGTCAGCCCCAGCATTTT. Its translation is CASRGQSGQPQHF. The full variable domain, in which reference TRBV2 and TRBJ1-5 provide the parts outside the CDR3, is EPEVTQTPSHQVTQMGQEVILRCVPISNHLYFYWYRQILGQKVEFLVSFYNNEISEKSEIFDDQFSVERPDGSNFTLKIRSTKLEDSAMYFCASRGQSGQPQHFGDGTRLSIL.

This clone was seen just once. The chain uses TRBV28 and TRBJ2-2; perhaps TRBD1 as D (7 bases). The CDR3 contains 16 residues. Trimming removed 7 bases from V and 1 base from J, with 16 bases in between. The germline gives CDR1 MDHEN, CDR2 SYDVKM. This chain's CDR3 is CASIPAGQMNTGELFF. Written as DNA, the CDR3 is TGTGCCAGCATCCCTGCGGGACAGATGAACACCGGGGAGCTGTTTTTT.

The chain uses TRBV4-1 and TRBJ1-5; 12 bases map to TRBD1. Germline lookup yields CDR1 MGHRA and CDR2 YSYEKL. The trim removed 1 base at V and 7 bases at J, leaving 5 bases unmatched. The CDR3 is 16 amino acids. CDR3 in DNA: TGCGCCAGCAGCCAAGGGGGACAGGGGGCTAGGCAGCCCCAGCATTTT. Translation gives CASSQGGQGARQPQHF.

The chain carries TRBV5-8 and TRBJ2-3; 7 positions agree with TRBD1. The V gene's germline CDR1 is SGHTS and CDR2 YDEGEE. The V gene end was trimmed by 0 bases and the J gene end by 1 base; junction bases not matched to a gene: 11. CDR3 size: 18 residues. Written as DNA, the CDR3 is TGTGCCAGCAGCTTGGGGTCGGGGCATGGGACAGGCACAGATACGCAGTATTTT. The encoded protein is CASSLGSGHGTGTDTQYF.

In this sample, this clone turned up a few times. The identical CDR3 is also encoded by other nucleotide sequences in the sample. The chain combines TRBV7-2 with TRBJ2-1; D remains unclear. This CDR3 spans 13 amino acids. The V gene lost 5 bases and the J gene lost 3 bases, with 8 bases spanning the gap. Germline V lookup: CDR1 SGHTA, CDR2 FQGNSA. This CDR3 reads CASSLQLYNEQFF. The CDR3 nucleotides read TGTGCCAGCAGCCTACAGCTCTACAATGAGCAGTTCTTC.

The gene calls are TRBV6-2 or TRBV6-3 and TRBJ2-7; a possible D gene is TRBD1 (5 bases). V was pared by 1 base and J by 6 bases, with 10 bases between. CDR1 is MNHEY, CDR2 SVGEGT, per germline. There are 13 residues in the CDR3. The CDR3 DNA sequence: TGTGCCAGCAGTTACTTAATGGACACCGAGCAGTACTTC. As protein: CASSYLMDTEQYF.

The chain combines TRBV5-1 with TRBJ2-1; 10 bases are a match to TRBD1. Unmatched junction bases numbered 5, after V lost 4 bases and J lost 7 bases. The CDR3 contains 14 residues. Germline assignment: CDR1 SGHRS and CDR2 YFSETQ. The CDR3 nucleotides read TGCGCCAGCAGCCGACAGGGGGCACAGAATGAGCAGTTCTTC. Protein product: CASSRQGAQNEQFF.

The chain joins TRBV19 to TRBJ2-3, with TRBD2 identical over 9 bases. J gave up 6 bases and V 4 bases, and 14 bases lay outside the gene matches. In germline, CDR1 is LNHDA, CDR2 SQIVND (reference sequence). The CDR3 totals 17 residues. For the CDR3, the DNA is TGTGCCAGTAGTAGGGAACCTAGCGGGGCAATGAGTGATACGCAGTATTTT. Amino acids: CASSREPSGAMSDTQYF.

A few counts support this clone. V is TRBV3-1 (or the pseudogene TRBV3-2) and J is TRBJ2-1; 11 bases match TRBD2. Trimming cost V 4 bases and J 7 bases; bases outside gene matches: 6. The CDR3 covers 15 residues. CDR1 and CDR2 (germline): LGHDT, YNNKEL (reference sequence). CDR3 in DNA: TGTGCCAGCAGCCTGCTAGCGGGGGGTAATAATGAGCAGTTCTTC. As protein: CASSLLAGGNNEQFF.

The rearrangement uses TRBV7-2 and TRBJ1-6, with D unclear. CDR3 length equals 14 residues. V was shortened by 3 bases and J by 5 bases, with 8 bases between the two germline ends. CDR1 is SGHTA, CDR2 FQGNSA, per germline. This chain's CDR3 is CASSFSSNNSPLHF. CDR3 bases: TGTGCCAGCAGCTTTAGTAGTAATAATTCACCCCTCCACTTT.

The chain recombines TRBV6-5 with TRBJ2-3; TRBD1 matches 7 bases. Trimming at V came to 4 bases and at J to 2 bases, leaving 3 bases not matched to a gene. The CDR3 spans 14 residues. Germline V CDR1 and CDR2: MNHEY, SVGAGI. The CDR3 DNA is TGTGCCAGCAGTTTGGGACAGATCACAGATACGCAGTATTTT. Protein sequence: CASSLGQITDTQYF.

The DNA for the CDR3 is TGTGCCACCAGTGACCTCGGACAGCACTATAATTCACCCCTCCACTTT. This encodes CATSDLGQHYNSPLHF. This chain joins TRBV24-1 and TRBJ1-6, with TRBD1 as a possible D gene (6 bases). V lost 4 bases, J lost 3 bases, and 12 bases lay in between. CDR1 is KGHDR, CDR2 SFDVKD, per germline. This CDR3 contains 16 residues.

With respect to this clone: At the DNA level, this CDR3 is encoded by other sequences in the same sample as well. The chain recombines TRBV19 with TRBJ1-1, with 7 bases matching TRBD1. The CDR3 totals 15 residues. Germline CDR1 reads LNHDA; CDR2 reads SQIVND (reference sequence). The junction had 11 bases not matched to a gene; V was cut back by 5 bases and J by 5 bases. CDR3 bases: TGTGCCAGTAGTGCTGGCTACAGGGGACGGACTGAAGCTTTCTTT. Amino acid sequence: CASSAGYRGRTEAFF.

The sample holds many counts of this clone. This chain links TRBV25-1 with TRBJ1-2, with 7 bases lining up with TRBD1. Germline lookup yields CDR1 MGHDK and CDR2 SYGVNS. The V gene end was trimmed by 4 bases and the J gene end by 4 bases; junction bases not matched to a gene: 3. The CDR3 runs to 13 residues. Written as DNA, the CDR3 is TGTGCCAGCAGTGCGGGGACAGCCTATGGCTACACCTTC. Translation: CASSAGTAYGYTF.

The V call is TRBV28, the J call TRBJ2-3; perhaps TRBD1 as D (5 bases). V lost 7 bases to trimming and J lost 2 bases, with 13 bases between them. CDR1 and CDR2 (germline): MDHEN, SYDVKM. This CDR3 has 14 residues. The CDR3 DNA reads as TGTGCCAGCACCCGGAAGGGGAACACAGATACGCAGTATTTT. Protein: CASTRKGNTDTQYF.

The chain joins TRBV10-3 to TRBJ1-5; tentatively, D is TRBD1 (5 bases). This CDR3 is built from 13 residues. CDR1 is ENHRY and CDR2 is SYGVKD in the germline V gene. Between the trimmed V and J ends, which lost 8 bases and 7 bases, there was a span of 15 bases. The DNA of the CDR3 is TGTGCCATCGGGGTGGAGGGGCCCCAGCCCCAGCATTTT. This codes for CAIGVEGPQPQHF.

This chain links TRBV7-9 with TRBJ2-1, with 7 bases aligning to TRBD2. The CDR3 is 15 residues long. CDR1 and CDR2 (germline): SEHNR, FQNEAQ (reference sequence). Trimming cost V 5 bases and J 2 bases; bases outside gene matches: 6. The CDR3 region is CASSPHGGTYNEQFF. Written as DNA, the CDR3 is TGTGCCAGCAGCCCCCACGGGGGGACCTACAATGAGCAGTTCTTC. The variable domain in full, completed from reference TRBV7-9 and TRBJ2-1, reads DTGVSQNPRHKITKRGQNVTFRCDPISEHNRLYWYRQTLGQGPEFLTYFQNEAQLEKSRLLSDRFSAERPKGSFSTLEIQRTEQGDSAMYLCASSPHGGTYNEQFFGPGTRLTVL.

CDR3 residues: CASSSESGATDTQYF. The CDR3, as DNA: TGTGCCAGCAGCTCAGAGAGCGGGGCCACAGATACGCAGTATTTT. The J gene is TRBJ2-3, the V gene TRBV7-2; 7 bases align to TRBD2. Germline V gene sequence: CDR1 SGHTA, CDR2 FQGNSA. Trimming took 4 bases from V and 2 from J; bases not matched to a gene: 6. This CDR3 spans 15 amino acids.

The V and J genes are TRBV18 and TRBJ1-1, with 8 bases fitting TRBD1. After removal of 5 bases from V and 4 bases from J, the junction contained 6 bases not matched to a gene. The CDR3 sequence is 14 residues long. Per the germline V gene, CDR1 is KGHSH and CDR2 is LQKENI. CDR3 residues: CASSSDRGVTEAFF. The CDR3 DNA follows: TGTGCCAGCTCATCCGACAGGGGTGTCACTGAAGCTTTCTTT.

The gene calls are TRBV5-1 and TRBJ2-7, with 8 bases fitting TRBD1. Germline V gene lookup returns CDR1 SGHRS and CDR2 YFSETQ. The ends lost 4 bases at V and 2 bases at J; junction bases unmatched: 17. This CDR3 region has 18 residues. The CDR3 nucleotides are TGCGCCAGCAGCCCCACCTGGGTATCCAGGGGGCGACCCTACGAGCAGTACTTC. It specifies CASSPTWVSRGRPYEQYF.

The V gene is TRBV5-1, the J gene TRBJ1-1; TRBD1 is a possible D gene (6 bases). Germline lookup yields CDR1 SGHRS and CDR2 YFSETQ. Trimming shortened V by 3 bases and J by 1 base, and 10 bases separated the two germline ends. CDR3 length: 14 amino acids. CDR3 loop: CASSYGQTNTEAFF. DNA of the CDR3: TGCGCCAGCAGCTATGGACAGACGAACACTGAAGCTTTCTTT.

The chain couples TRBV2 to TRBJ2-1; TRBD1 matches at 8 bases. The CDR3 totals 15 residues. Germline V gene data show CDR1 as SNHLY and CDR2 as FYNNEI. J gave up 5 bases and V 8 bases, and 11 bases lay outside the gene matches. The CDR3 DNA reads as TGTGCCAGCCACCGAGGGACAGGCTCAAACAATGAGCAGTTCTTC. Protein: CASHRGTGSNNEQFF.

Written as DNA, the CDR3 is TGTGCCAGTAGTATAGAACGGTATCGAGAGCCCCAGCATTTT. Translation gives CASSIERYREPQHF. The genes are TRBV19 and TRBJ1-5; D unclear. Deletions cut 0 bases from V and 8 bases from J, with 11 bases between. There are 14 residues in the CDR3. Germline V gene data show CDR1 as LNHDA and CDR2 as SQIVND (reference sequence).

This clone appeared once. The genes are TRBV2 and TRBJ1-6; tentative D call: TRBD1 (5 bases). Between the trimmed V and J ends, which lost 9 bases and 2 bases, there was a span of 8 bases. Germline V lookup: CDR1 SNHLY, CDR2 FYNNEI. The CDR3 extends over 13 amino acids. CDR3 sequence reads: CARTVAYNSPLHF. The CDR3 DNA is TGTGCCAGGACAGTCGCCTATAATTCACCCCTCCACTTT.

This clone showed up just a few times. Since no conserved phenylalanine or tryptophan closes the CDR3, a read error is the likely cause. The limits of the CDR3 on the DNA are not certain, so only TCRdb's listed CDR3 is given. The CDR3 region is CASSVDTRDRVL. The V call is TRBV9, the J call TRBJ2-7; the table's D call, TRBD1, was not checked against the DNA. With termini counted, the CDR3 has 12 amino acids. Looked up from germline, CDR1 is SGDLS and CDR2 is YYNGEE.

This clone was picked up one time. V usage is TRBV19 and J usage is TRBJ2-7; D may be TRBD1 (5 bases). The CDR3 runs to 15 residues. The V and J ends lost 2 bases and 2 bases respectively, with 13 bases between them. Germline-derived CDR1 and CDR2 are LNHDA and SQIVND (reference sequence). CDR3 protein: CASSILLTATYEQYF. CDR3 DNA sequence: TGTGCCAGTAGTATACTCCTGACAGCCACCTACGAGCAGTACTTC.

The rearrangement uses TRBV11-2 and TRBJ2-4; 9 bases agree with TRBD1. V dropped 0 bases and J dropped 0; count of bases not matched to a gene: 9. Per the germline V gene, CDR1 is SGHAT and CDR2 is FQNNGV. The CDR3 extends over 19 amino acids. DNA of the CDR3: TGTGCCAGCAGCTTAGACGTGGGGACAGGGTCTCTAGCCAAAAACATTCAGTACTTC. This encodes CASSLDVGTGSLAKNIQYF.

The chain joins TRBV3-1 (or the pseudogene TRBV3-2) to TRBJ2-1; tentatively, D is TRBD2 (5 bases). The ends were cut back, 4 bases at V and 8 bases at J, with 24 bases in the middle. Germline V gene lookup returns CDR1 LGHDT and CDR2 YNNKEL (reference sequence). The CDR3 has 17 amino acids. The CDR3 DNA follows: TGTGCCAGCAGCCCCTCGGGTTTAGCGAGTGTTTCCGATGAGCAGTTCTTC. Residues: CASSPSGLASVSDEQFF.

The chain links TRBV7-9 to TRBJ2-5, with 8 bases fitting TRBD1. Germline CDR1 SEHNR, CDR2 FQNEAQ (reference sequence). Trimming took 5 bases from V and 2 from J; bases not matched to a gene: 4. This CDR3 comprises 14 residues. This chain's CDR3 is CASSQGQGQETQYF. The CDR3 DNA reads as TGTGCCAGCAGCCAAGGACAGGGACAAGAGACCCAGTACTTC.